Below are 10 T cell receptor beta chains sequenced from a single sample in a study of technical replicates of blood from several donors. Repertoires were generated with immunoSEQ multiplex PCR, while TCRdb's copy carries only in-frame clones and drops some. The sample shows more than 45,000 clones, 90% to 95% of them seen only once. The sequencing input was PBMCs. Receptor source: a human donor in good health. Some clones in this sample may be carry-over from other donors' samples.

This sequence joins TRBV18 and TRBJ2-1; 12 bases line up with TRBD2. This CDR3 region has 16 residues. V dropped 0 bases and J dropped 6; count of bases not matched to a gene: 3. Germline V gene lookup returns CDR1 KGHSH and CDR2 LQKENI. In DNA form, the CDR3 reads TGTGCCAGCTCACCACCGACTAGCGGGGGCCGCAATGAGCAGTTCTTC. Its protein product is CASSPPTSGGRNEQFF.

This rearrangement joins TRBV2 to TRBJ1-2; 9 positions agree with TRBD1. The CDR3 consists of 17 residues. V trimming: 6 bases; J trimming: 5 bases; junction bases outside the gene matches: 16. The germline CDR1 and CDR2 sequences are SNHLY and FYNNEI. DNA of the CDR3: TGTGCCAGCAGAGACGGGACAGGGAAGACTAAACTATATGGCTACACCTTC. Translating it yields CASRDGTGKTKLYGYTF.

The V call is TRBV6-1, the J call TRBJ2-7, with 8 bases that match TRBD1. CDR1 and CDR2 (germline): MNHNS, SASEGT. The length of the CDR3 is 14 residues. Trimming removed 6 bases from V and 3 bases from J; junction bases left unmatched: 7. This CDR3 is CASRSRTGSYEQYF. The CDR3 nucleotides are TGTGCCAGCAGATCTAGGACAGGGAGCTACGAGCAGTACTTC.

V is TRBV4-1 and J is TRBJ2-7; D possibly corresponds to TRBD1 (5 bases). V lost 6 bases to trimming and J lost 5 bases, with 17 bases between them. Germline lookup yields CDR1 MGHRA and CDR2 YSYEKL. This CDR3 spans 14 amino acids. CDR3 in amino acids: CASRHTGRGDEQYF. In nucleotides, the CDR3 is TGCGCCAGCAGACACACAGGACGTGGGGACGAGCAGTACTTC.

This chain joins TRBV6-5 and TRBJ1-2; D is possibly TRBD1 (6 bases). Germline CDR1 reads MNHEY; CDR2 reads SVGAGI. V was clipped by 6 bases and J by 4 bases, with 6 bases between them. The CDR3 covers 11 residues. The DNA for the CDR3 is TGTGCCAGCAGACAGGGCTATGGCTACACCTTC. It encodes CASRQGYGYTF.

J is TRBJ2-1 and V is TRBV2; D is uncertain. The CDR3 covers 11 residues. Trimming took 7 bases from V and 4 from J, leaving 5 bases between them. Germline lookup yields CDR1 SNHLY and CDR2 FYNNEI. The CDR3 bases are TGTGCCAGCAATGTATACAATGAGCAGTTCTTC. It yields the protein CASNVYNEQFF.

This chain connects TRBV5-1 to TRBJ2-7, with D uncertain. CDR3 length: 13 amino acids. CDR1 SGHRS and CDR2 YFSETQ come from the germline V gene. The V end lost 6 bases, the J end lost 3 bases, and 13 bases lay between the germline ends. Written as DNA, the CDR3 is TGCGCCAGCACCCCACCCTCTAACTACGAGCAGTACTTC. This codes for CASTPPSNYEQYF.

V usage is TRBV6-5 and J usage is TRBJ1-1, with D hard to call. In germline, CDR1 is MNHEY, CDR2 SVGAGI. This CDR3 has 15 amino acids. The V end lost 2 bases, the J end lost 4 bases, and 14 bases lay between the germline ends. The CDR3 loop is CASSYALGPGTEAFF. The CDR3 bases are TGTGCCAGCAGTTACGCCCTTGGGCCCGGCACTGAAGCTTTCTTT.

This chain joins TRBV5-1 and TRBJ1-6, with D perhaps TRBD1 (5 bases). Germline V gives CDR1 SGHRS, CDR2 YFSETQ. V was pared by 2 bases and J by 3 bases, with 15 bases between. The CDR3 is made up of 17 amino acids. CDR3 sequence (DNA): TGCGCCAGCAGCTTAAATCTTCAGGGTGGCTATAATTCACCCCTCCACTTT. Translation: CASSLNLQGGYNSPLHF. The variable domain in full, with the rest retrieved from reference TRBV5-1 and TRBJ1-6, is KAGVTQTPRYLIKTRGQQVTLSCSPISGHRSVSWYQQTPGQGLQFLFEYFSETQRNKGNFPGRFSGRQFSNSRSEMNVSTLELGDSALYLCASSLNLQGGYNSPLHFGNGTRLTVT.

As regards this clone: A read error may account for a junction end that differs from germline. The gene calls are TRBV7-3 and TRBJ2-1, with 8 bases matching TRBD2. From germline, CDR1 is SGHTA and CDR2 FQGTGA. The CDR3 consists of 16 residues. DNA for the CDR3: TGTGCCAGCAGCCCAGTGGGGCGGGAGGCCTACAATGGGCAGTTCTTC. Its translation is CASSPVGREAYNGQFF. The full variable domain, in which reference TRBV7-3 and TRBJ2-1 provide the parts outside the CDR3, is GAGVSQTPSNKVTEKGKYVELRCDPISGHTALYWYRQSLGQGPEFLIYFQGTGAADDSGLPNDRFFAVRPEGSVSTLKIQRTERGDSAVYLCASSPVGREAYNGQFFGPGTRLTVL.